The 6 T cell receptor beta chains below come from one sample, sequenced in a study of T cell responses to AZD1222 COVID-19 vaccine. Assay used: immunoSEQ multiplex PCR; TCRdb lists only in-frame clones, some missing. The table has approximately 120,000 clones, roughly 90% seen once. The sample consisted of peripheral blood, taken on day 0 of AZD1222 vaccination. The source of these receptors is an adult in good health.

CDR3 nucleotide sequence: TGTGCCAGCAGTCTCGACAGGTCTATCTCCTACGAGCAGTACTTC. It specifies CASSLDRSISYEQYF. The V gene is TRBV6-2 or TRBV6-3, the J gene TRBJ2-7; weak D call: TRBD1 (6 bases). In germline, CDR1 is MNHEY, CDR2 SVGEGT. This CDR3 comprises 15 residues. The germline V and J ends were trimmed by 5 bases and 0 bases, with 14 bases remaining between them.

This chain connects TRBV5-6 to TRBJ2-1; TRBD2 matches at 8 bases. V trimming: 5 bases; J trimming: 4 bases; junction bases outside the gene matches: 8. Per the germline V gene, CDR1 is SGHDT and CDR2 is YYEEEE. This CDR3 has 15 amino acids. The CDR3 nucleotides read TGTGCCAGCAGTCCGGCGGGGGGACCTTACAATGAGCAGTTCTTC. Translating it yields CASSPAGGPYNEQFF.

V is TRBV18 and J is TRBJ1-5, with TRBD1 identical over 8 bases. The CDR3 has 15 residues. The V and J ends lost 3 bases and 6 bases, in that order; junction bases with no gene match: 7. Germline V gene lookup returns CDR1 KGHSH and CDR2 LQKENI. The CDR3 nucleotides are TGTGCCAGCTCACCGGCACAGGGGGGAGGTCAGCCCCAGCATTTT. This codes for CASSPAQGGGQPQHF.

The gene calls are TRBV9 and TRBJ2-7, with D perhaps matching TRBD2 (5 bases). V was cut by 0 bases and J by 3 bases, with 13 bases left in between. The germline V gene has CDR1 SGDLS and CDR2 YYNGEE. The CDR3 runs to 15 residues. The CDR3 bases are TGTGCCAGCAGCGTAGACGACCGGGGATACTACGAGCAGTACTTC. Translated, it gives CASSVDDRGYYEQYF.

The chain links TRBV12-5 to TRBJ2-6, with 7 bases lining up with TRBD1. The V gene end was trimmed by 5 bases and the J gene end by 0 bases; junction bases not matched to a gene: 4. The germline CDR1 and CDR2 sequences are LGHNT and FRNRAP. The CDR3 is 16 amino acids. The CDR3 DNA follows: TGTGCTAGTGGTCTCGGGGACAGCTCTGGGGCCAACGTCCTGACTTTC. Its protein is CASGLGDSSGANVLTF.

This clone was found a few times. The chain joins TRBV4-1 to TRBJ1-1; D not certain. With 4 bases removed from V and 2 bases from J, the gap between germline ends came to 11 bases. This CDR3 has 14 residues. The germline CDR1 and CDR2 sequences are MGHRA and YSYEKL. The CDR3 DNA sequence: TGCGCCAGCAGCCTTTATGCCAGTAACACTGAAGCTTTCTTT. This codes for CASSLYASNTEAFF.